This passage covers 25 T cell receptor beta chains from one sample sequenced in a study of cytomegalovirus exposure and HLA in healthy donors. 60 Vbeta and 13 Jbeta primers were used in PCR. Generated by immunoSEQ multiplex PCR, the TCRdb table keeps only in-frame clones and is missing some. The repertoire holds approximately 210,000 clones, with about three quarters as singletons. Sequencing was performed on PBMCs. The receptors originated from a male donor in good health and CMV-seronegative.

The table lists this clone with a few counts. V and J are TRBV6-4 and TRBJ2-3, with D perhaps matching TRBD2 (6 bases). V lost 3 bases and J 5 bases, leaving 12 bases between the germline ends. The CDR3 loop spans 14 amino acids. The germline V gene has CDR1 MRHNA and CDR2 SNTAGT. CDR3: CASSEGRGGDTQYF. DNA for the CDR3: TGTGCCAGCAGTGAAGGAAGGGGAGGAGATACGCAGTATTTT.

The chain joins TRBV5-1 to TRBJ1-2, with 7 bases identical to TRBD1. This CDR3 region has 15 residues. V shed 0 bases, J shed 5 bases, and the junction held 7 bases outside the gene matches. Germline loops: CDR1 SGHRS, CDR2 YFSETQ. The CDR3 sequence is CASSLASQGKYGYTF. The CDR3 nucleotides read TGCGCCAGCAGCTTGGCCTCACAGGGGAAGTATGGCTACACCTTC.

This chain links TRBV2 with TRBJ1-5, with D perhaps TRBD1 (5 bases). Trimming shortened V by 3 bases and J by 0 bases, and 6 bases separated the two germline ends. CDR3 length: 14 amino acids. Per the germline V gene, CDR1 is SNHLY and CDR2 is FYNNEI. The CDR3 nucleotides are TGTGCCAGCAGTGACAGGGCTAGCAATCAGCCCCAGCATTTT. Translating gives CASSDRASNQPQHF.

The V and J genes are TRBV6-6 and TRBJ1-3; D gene unclear. This CDR3 has 16 residues. The V and J ends lost 4 bases and 2 bases respectively, with 15 bases between them. Germline V gene lookup returns CDR1 MNHNY and CDR2 SVGAGI (reference sequence). CDR3 DNA: TGTGCCAGCAGTTCCGCATCATTACAAGCTGGAAACACCATATATTTT. This sequence encodes CASSSASLQAGNTIYF.

This clone was seen more than once but under ten times. This chain uses TRBV7-6 with TRBJ1-1, with D tentatively TRBD1 (5 bases). This CDR3 has 15 amino acids. Germline assignment: CDR1 SGHVS and CDR2 FNYEAQ. V lost 0 bases to trimming and J lost 4 bases, with 12 bases between them. The CDR3 DNA reads TGTGCCAGCAGCTTAGCAGGGGACTTGGGCACTGAAGCTTTCTTT. Its protein product is CASSLAGDLGTEAFF.

V is TRBV29-1 and J is TRBJ2-5; 7 positions agree with TRBD1. V gave up 7 bases and J gave up 2 bases; unmatched junction bases: 7. The CDR3 extends over 13 amino acids. The germline V gene encodes CDR1 SQVTM and CDR2 ANQGSEA. CDR3 DNA sequence: TGCAGCGACCAGACAGGGATACAAGAGACCCAGTACTTC. Amino acids: CSDQTGIQETQYF.

This clone was observed a single time. CDR3 bases: TGTGCCAGCAGCCTACCTCAGGACAGGGGTTTGAGTGAGCAGTTCTTC. Amino acid sequence: CASSLPQDRGLSEQFF. The rearrangement uses TRBV28 and TRBJ2-1; 9 bases are a match to TRBD1. Germline V gives CDR1 MDHEN, CDR2 SYDVKM. CDR3 length equals 16 residues. Trimming at V came to 6 bases and at J to 9 bases, leaving 15 bases not matched to a gene.

The V and J genes are TRBV18 and TRBJ1-1; tentatively, D is TRBD1 (5 bases). The CDR3 runs to 14 residues. The V gene lost 0 bases and the J gene lost 6 bases, with 11 bases spanning the gap. Germline CDR1 reads KGHSH; CDR2 reads LQKENI. CDR3 region: CASSPPSSRAEAFF. CDR3 in DNA: TGTGCCAGCTCACCACCGAGTAGCAGGGCTGAAGCTTTCTTT.

This chain uses TRBV7-9 with TRBJ2-3; D unclear. CDR1 and CDR2 (germline): SEHNR, FQNEAQ (reference sequence). V was trimmed by 4 bases and J by 7 bases, leaving 12 bases between them. The CDR3 length is 13 residues. In nucleotides, the CDR3 is TGTGCCAGCAGCTCTCCGGTGGTAAATACGCAGTATTTT. Protein: CASSSPVVNTQYF.

The chain joins TRBV2 to TRBJ2-5; 8 nucleotides match TRBD1. This CDR3 has 15 residues. V lost 0 bases and J lost 5; bases outside the gene matches: 5. Germline assignment: CDR1 SNHLY and CDR2 FYNNEI. CDR3 bases: TGTGCCAGCAGTGAAGCCCGGACAGGGTTGGAGACCCAGTACTTC. Protein product: CASSEARTGLETQYF.

The chain links TRBV28 to TRBJ1-1; maybe TRBD1 (5 bases). This CDR3 contains 15 residues. Germline loops: CDR1 MDHEN, CDR2 SYDVKM. Trimming removed 6 bases from V and 6 bases from J, with 20 bases in between. The CDR3 here is CASRARKGRVPEAFF. For the CDR3, the DNA is TGTGCCAGCAGAGCCCGGAAGGGGAGGGTTCCTGAAGCTTTCTTT.

This clone was recorded only once. At the DNA level, this CDR3 is encoded by other sequences in the same sample as well. This rearrangement joins TRBV27 to TRBJ1-5; D is unclear. CDR1 is MNHEY, CDR2 SMNVEV, per germline (reference sequence). Trimming took 3 bases from V and 4 from J, leaving 7 bases between them. The CDR3 extends over 13 amino acids. CDR3 sequence: CASSFSGNQPQHF. For the CDR3, the DNA is TGTGCCAGCAGTTTCAGCGGTAATCAGCCCCAGCATTTT.

This chain connects TRBV7-9 to TRBJ2-7, with 10 bases lining up with TRBD1. The CDR3 is made up of 16 amino acids. Germline V gene lookup returns CDR1 SEHNR and CDR2 FQNEAQ (reference sequence). The V and J ends lost 6 bases and 1 base, in that order; junction bases with no gene match: 9. CDR3 DNA sequence: TGTGCCAGCAGTTTCCCGGGACAGGGGACTTCCTACGAGCAGTACTTC. It yields the protein CASSFPGQGTSYEQYF.

The chain carries TRBV7-8 and TRBJ1-2; 8 nucleotides match TRBD1. The V and J ends lost 4 bases and 4 bases, in that order; junction bases with no gene match: 2. The CDR3 is 13 amino acids. Germline CDR1 SGHVS, CDR2 FQNEAQ. CDR3 region: CASSWDRFYGYTF. The CDR3 DNA follows: TGTGCCAGCAGCTGGGACAGGTTCTATGGCTACACCTTC.

The chain is built from TRBV20-1 and TRBJ1-1; 8 bases align to TRBD1. The CDR3 contains 11 residues. CDR1 is DFQATT and CDR2 is SNEGSKA in the germline V gene (reference sequence). In DNA form, the CDR3 reads TGCAGAACCACAGGGGGGACTGAAGCTTTCTTT. Its protein product is CRTTGGTEAFF.

This chain uses TRBV28 with TRBJ1-2; D may be TRBD1 (6 bases). This CDR3 contains 14 residues. Germline CDR1 reads MDHEN; CDR2 reads SYDVKM. Between the trimmed V and J ends, which lost 4 bases and 5 bases, there was a span of 14 bases. This CDR3 is CASSSGTFLYGYTF. The CDR3 DNA reads as TGTGCCAGCAGTTCTGGGACATTCTTGTATGGCTACACCTTC.

The gene calls are TRBV28 and TRBJ2-7; TRBD1 agrees at 9 bases. The V gene's germline CDR1 is MDHEN and CDR2 SYDVKM. Trimming took 1 base from V and 2 from J; bases not matched to a gene: 3. The CDR3 runs 15 residues. CDR3 in amino acids: CASSLSGQGTYEQYF. The CDR3 DNA reads as TGTGCCAGCAGTTTATCGGGACAGGGTACCTACGAGCAGTACTTC.

As to this clone: Mismatch with germline at one junction end may stem from a read error. The rearrangement uses TRBV27 and TRBJ1-3; D unclear. Germline V gene data show CDR1 as MNHEY and CDR2 as SMNVEV (reference sequence). The CDR3 covers 13 residues. The CDR3 spells CASSLSAGNTIHF. The CDR3, as DNA: TGTGCCAGCAGTTTGAGCGCCGGAAACACCATACATTTT.

This clone was seen once. The V and J genes are TRBV18 and TRBJ2-7; 8 bases line up with TRBD1. CDR1 KGHSH and CDR2 LQKENI come from the germline V gene. The CDR3 contains 12 residues. V shed 5 bases and J 7 bases; nucleotides not matched to a gene: 4. CDR3 sequence (DNA): TGTGCCAGCTCATCGGGACAGGTGGAGCAGTACTTC. This gives the protein CASSSGQVEQYF.

On this clone itself: The sample has other DNA sequences that encode this CDR3 too. V is TRBV2 and J is TRBJ2-7, with 7 bases lining up with TRBD1. The CDR3 contains 14 residues. J lost 1 base, V lost 6 bases, and 6 bases had no gene match. Germline CDR1 is SNHLY and CDR2 is FYNNEI. The CDR3 DNA reads as TGTGCCAGCAGATCCGGGACAGCGTCCTACGAGCAGTACTTC. It specifies CASRSGTASYEQYF.

This clone was counted a single time. The rearrangement links TRBV9 to TRBJ1-2, with D perhaps TRBD1 (5 bases). Germline V gives CDR1 SGDLS, CDR2 YYNGEE. CDR3 size: 13 residues. With 2 bases removed from V and 4 bases from J, the gap between germline ends came to 9 bases. The CDR3 sequence is CASSVQGFYGYTF. The CDR3 DNA sequence: TGTGCCAGCAGCGTGCAGGGATTCTATGGCTACACCTTC.

This chain links TRBV14 with TRBJ2-5; 10 bases map to TRBD1. Germline CDR1 reads SGHDN; CDR2 reads FVKESK. The CDR3 has 14 residues. The V gene end was trimmed by 6 bases and the J gene end by 7 bases; junction bases not matched to a gene: 8. DNA of the CDR3: TGTGCCAGCAGTCTCTATAGGGACAGGGGGACCCAGTACTTC. Its protein product is CASSLYRDRGTQYF. The full variable domain, with the rest looked up from reference TRBV14 and TRBJ2-5, is EAGVTQFPSHSVIEKGQTVTLRCDPISGHDNLYWYRRVMGKEIKFLLHFVKESKQDESGMPNNRFLAERTGGTYSTLKVQPAELEDSGVYFCASSLYRDRGTQYFGPGTRLLVL.

This clone was recorded once. The chain has TRBV4-2 and TRBJ2-3; 8 bases agree with TRBD2. CDR1 and CDR2 (germline): LGHNA, YNFKEQ. V lost 3 bases, J lost 6 bases, and 8 bases stayed unmatched. The CDR3 is made up of 15 amino acids. CDR3 in DNA: TGTGCCAGCAGCCAGACTAGCGCCACAGAGGATACGCAGTATTTT. Its protein is CASSQTSATEDTQYF.

The genes are TRBV15 and TRBJ2-1; a weak D match, TRBD2 (6 bases). The CDR3 contains 15 residues. The V gene's germline CDR1 is LNHNV and CDR2 YYDKDF (reference sequence). Trimming took 5 bases from V and 7 from J, leaving 18 bases between them. This CDR3 is CATSVGGSNWNEQFF. DNA of the CDR3: TGTGCCACCAGCGTCGGAGGGTCTAATTGGAATGAGCAGTTCTTC.

The CDR3 DNA sequence: TGTGCCAGCTCTAGGGCTGCGGGGGGGCTGGGTGAGCAGTTCTTC. As protein: CASSRAAGGLGEQFF. The rearrangement uses TRBV6-5 and TRBJ2-1; 9 positions agree with TRBD2. Losses at the gene ends were 8 bases for V and 9 bases for J; bases not matched to a gene: 14. The germline V gene has CDR1 MNHEY and CDR2 SVGAGI. This CDR3 is 15 amino acids long.